Following are 23 T cell receptor beta chains from one sample sequenced in a study of T cell responses to AZD1222 COVID-19 vaccine. Method: immunoSEQ multiplex PCR; TCRdb's copy keeps in-frame clones and lacks some. This repertoire shows 130,000 to 150,000 clones, approximately 78% found once; its top ten account for 4.1%. Sequencing was performed on peripheral blood, taken on day 0 of MenACWY control vaccination. Source of these receptors: an adult in good health.

V usage is TRBV12-3 or TRBV12-4 and J usage is TRBJ1-2; D is uncertain. Trimming left V 3 bases short and J 1 base short, with 6 bases between. CDR3 length: 13 amino acids. In nucleotides, the CDR3 is TGTGCCAGCAGTTTGAGCGGTAACTATGGCTACACCTTC. It is translated as CASSLSGNYGYTF.

On this clone: A read error may produce the germline difference seen at one junction end. The rearrangement uses TRBV7-8 and TRBJ1-6, with unresolved D. CDR1 SGHVS and CDR2 FQNEAQ come from the germline V gene. This CDR3 spans 15 amino acids. The CDR3 loop is CASRFGQALNSPLHF. The CDR3 DNA is TGTGCCAGCCGCTTCGGGCAGGCGTTGAATTCACCCCTCCACTTT.

This clone was counted between two and nine times. The chain joins TRBV3-1 (or the pseudogene TRBV3-2) to TRBJ1-1, with D possibly being TRBD1 (5 bases). Germline loops: CDR1 LGHDT, CDR2 YNNKEL (reference sequence). V lost 6 bases and J lost 8, with 22 bases in between. The CDR3 covers 15 residues. This CDR3 is CASSGPRGVLLEAFF. As DNA, the CDR3 is TGTGCCAGCAGTGGCCCTCGGGGCGTTCTGCTAGAAGCTTTCTTT.

This clone was recorded many times. The chain carries TRBV28 and TRBJ1-6; 9 positions match TRBD1. Trimming cost V 3 bases and J 7 bases; bases outside gene matches: 7. The CDR3 is 16 residues long. Germline V gene lookup returns CDR1 MDHEN and CDR2 SYDVKM. The chain's CDR3 is CASSLLEGQGNSPLHF. DNA of the CDR3: TGTGCCAGCAGTTTGTTAGAGGGACAGGGAAATTCACCCCTCCACTTT.

The chain recombines TRBV2 with TRBJ1-5, with 7 bases aligning to TRBD1. V gave up 5 bases and J gave up 2 bases; unmatched junction bases: 3. The CDR3 is made up of 14 amino acids. Germline V gives CDR1 SNHLY, CDR2 FYNNEI. CDR3 residues: CASSRQGGNQPQHF. Written as DNA, the CDR3 is TGTGCCAGCAGTCGACAGGGCGGCAATCAGCCCCAGCATTTT.

This clone was seen a handful of times. The J gene is TRBJ1-1, the V gene TRBV10-3; maybe TRBD1 (6 bases). With 2 bases removed from V and 2 bases from J, the gap between germline ends came to 12 bases. This CDR3 spans 15 amino acids. Germline-derived CDR1 and CDR2 are ENHRY and SYGVKD. The CDR3 is CAISERGGLNTEAFF. In DNA, the CDR3 is TGTGCCATCAGTGAGAGAGGGGGTTTAAACACTGAAGCTTTCTTT.

This clone was observed a handful of times. This chain links TRBV28 with TRBJ1-2; TRBD1 might be the D (6 bases). Trimming left V 1 base short and J 2 bases short, with 20 bases between. The germline V gene has CDR1 MDHEN and CDR2 SYDVKM. CDR3 length equals 18 residues. The CDR3 is CASSLSAGLRGANYGYTF. DNA of the CDR3: TGTGCCAGCAGTTTATCCGCGGGCTTGAGGGGGGCGAACTATGGCTACACCTTC.

The V gene is TRBV2, the J gene TRBJ2-1; 7 bases line up with TRBD1. The germline CDR1 and CDR2 sequences are SNHLY and FYNNEI. V gave up 10 bases and J gave up 0 bases; unmatched junction bases: 12. This CDR3 is 16 amino acids long. This CDR3 reads CATSSDRLSSYNEQFF. The CDR3 region has the DNA TGTGCCACTTCCTCGGACAGGCTGAGCTCCTACAATGAGCAGTTCTTC. Supplemented by reference TRBV2 and TRBJ2-1, the full variable domain reads EPEVTQTPSHQVTQMGQEVILRCVPISNHLYFYWYRQILGQKVEFLVSFYNNEISEKSEIFDDQFSVERPDGSNFTLKIRSTKLEDSAMYFCATSSDRLSSYNEQFFGPGTRLTVL.

The chain joins TRBV19 to TRBJ1-6, with 11 bases that match TRBD1. Germline trimming cut 6 bases from V and 3 bases from J; bases unmatched to any gene: 1. The CDR3 is 15 residues long. CDR1 LNHDA and CDR2 SQIVND come from the germline V gene (reference sequence). As DNA, the CDR3 is TGTGCCAGTAGGGGACAGGGGGACTATAATTCACCCCTCCACTTT. It specifies CASRGQGDYNSPLHF.

This clone was detected only once. The genes are TRBV6-6 and TRBJ1-5, with 7 bases matching TRBD1. The CDR3 runs to 14 residues. In germline, CDR1 is MNHNY, CDR2 SVGAGI (reference sequence). V lost 5 bases, J lost 4 bases, and 5 bases stayed unmatched. CDR3 coding DNA: TGTGCCAGCAGTGCCCGGGACAGAAATCAGCCCCAGCATTTT. Its protein is CASSARDRNQPQHF.

The genes are TRBV6-6 and TRBJ2-1, with D maybe TRBD2 (6 bases). Trimming left V 5 bases short and J 2 bases short, with 13 bases between. The CDR3 consists of 15 residues. The germline gives CDR1 MNHNY, CDR2 SVGAGI (reference sequence). CDR3: CASSKGDLTYNEQFF. The CDR3, as DNA: TGTGCCAGCAGTAAAGGGGACTTGACCTACAATGAGCAGTTCTTC.

V usage is TRBV5-4 and J usage is TRBJ1-1; perhaps TRBD1 as D (6 bases). Germline assignment: CDR1 SGHNT and CDR2 YYREEE (reference sequence). V was pared by 2 bases and J by 2 bases, with 13 bases between. The CDR3 has 15 amino acids. The CDR3 spells CASSFQGPLNTEAFF. CDR3 coding DNA: TGTGCCAGCAGCTTCCAGGGGCCACTAAACACTGAAGCTTTCTTT.

This rearrangement joins TRBV18 to TRBJ2-7, with 7 bases that match TRBD1. In germline, CDR1 is KGHSH, CDR2 LQKENI. Losses at the gene ends were 6 bases for V and 6 bases for J; bases not matched to a gene: 11. CDR3 length: 14 residues. The DNA of the CDR3 is TGTGCCAGCTCCTTTAGGGGGCCCCCCGGCGAGCAGTACTTC. This codes for CASSFRGPPGEQYF.

The chain's CDR3 is CATSWGSNQPQHF. The CDR3, as DNA: TGTGCCACCAGCTGGGGAAGCAATCAGCCCCAGCATTTT. The chain joins TRBV15 to TRBJ1-5; no firm D call. The V end was cut by 5 bases, the J end by 1 base, with 6 bases between. The CDR3 loop spans 13 amino acids. Per germline, CDR1 LNHNV and CDR2 YYDKDF (reference sequence).

This rearrangement joins TRBV5-1 to TRBJ2-3, with no clear D. Trimming removed 3 bases at V and 0 bases at J, with 11 bases between. In germline, CDR1 is SGHRS, CDR2 YFSETQ. The CDR3 covers 15 residues. The DNA of the CDR3 is TGCGCCAGCAGCTCTAGACAAACTAGCACAGATACGCAGTATTTT. It is translated as CASSSRQTSTDTQYF.

The chain uses TRBV2 and TRBJ1-2; 11 nucleotides line up with TRBD1. There are 14 residues in the CDR3. J lost 7 bases, V lost 7 bases, and 8 bases had no gene match. Germline loops: CDR1 SNHLY, CDR2 FYNNEI. CDR3 in amino acids: CASNIGQGAGGYTF. In nucleotides, the CDR3 is TGTGCCAGCAATATAGGACAGGGGGCTGGTGGCTACACCTTC.

This chain links TRBV10-3 with TRBJ1-6; TRBD1 is a possible D gene (6 bases). Germline CDR1 and CDR2: ENHRY and SYGVKD. The CDR3 has 15 residues. V shed 5 bases and J shed 5 bases, with 13 bases lying between them. Here the CDR3 reads CAISPLGGNNSPLHF. CDR3 DNA sequence: TGTGCCATCAGTCCCCTTGGGGGCAATAATTCACCCCTCCACTTT.

The V call is TRBV5-1, the J call TRBJ2-3; 8 nucleotides match TRBD1. The CDR3 is 16 amino acids. Germline V CDR1 and CDR2: SGHRS, YFSETQ. Trimming took 0 bases from V and 4 from J; bases not matched to a gene: 7. The CDR3 spells CASSLAGQGAADTQYF. The CDR3 DNA follows: TGCGCCAGCAGCTTGGCCGGGCAGGGGGCCGCAGATACGCAGTATTTT. The full variable domain, its missing parts supplied by reference TRBV5-1 and TRBJ2-3, is KAGVTQTPRYLIKTRGQQVTLSCSPISGHRSVSWYQQTPGQGLQFLFEYFSETQRNKGNFPGRFSGRQFSNSRSEMNVSTLELGDSALYLCASSLAGQGAADTQYFGPGTRLTVL.

V is TRBV6-1 and J is TRBJ1-2, with a weak D call TRBD1 (5 bases). Trimming stripped 10 bases from V and 4 bases from J, with 13 bases between. From germline, CDR1 is MNHNS and CDR2 SASEGT. The CDR3 is 12 amino acids. The DNA of the CDR3 is TGTGCCACCCAAGTCGGGGGCTATGGCTACACCTTC. Translated: CATQVGGYGYTF.

V usage is TRBV24-1 and J usage is TRBJ2-2, with TRBD2 as a possible D gene (7 bases). Trimming removed 6 bases from V and 5 bases from J, with 18 bases in between. From germline, CDR1 is KGHDR and CDR2 SFDVKD. This CDR3 has 16 amino acids. The CDR3 loop is CATSRGGGTGTGELFF. DNA for the CDR3: TGTGCCACCAGTCGGGGCGGGGGCACTGGGACCGGGGAGCTGTTTTTT.

The chain combines TRBV13 with TRBJ2-7; D is unclear. V was shortened by 5 bases and J by 1 base, with 12 bases between the two germline ends. CDR1 is PRHDT, CDR2 FYEKMQ, per germline (reference sequence). CDR3 length equals 14 residues. The CDR3 region has the DNA TGTGCCAGCAGCACCGGTGGCGCATCCTACGAGCAGTACTTC. Its protein product is CASSTGGASYEQYF.

The rearrangement uses TRBV6-5 and TRBJ2-3; D perhaps matches TRBD2 (6 bases). Trimming shortened V by 8 bases and J by 0 bases, and 12 bases separated the two germline ends. The germline CDR1 and CDR2 sequences are MNHEY and SVGAGI. This CDR3 contains 14 residues. The CDR3 loop reads CASRSGLSTDTQYF. DNA of the CDR3: TGTGCCAGCCGCTCGGGACTGAGCACAGATACGCAGTATTTT.

The V call is TRBV10-2, the J call TRBJ2-1; 13 bases match TRBD2. Germline-derived CDR1 and CDR2 are WSHSY and SAAADI. V gave up 6 bases and J gave up 4 bases; unmatched junction bases: 6. This CDR3 is built from 16 residues. CDR3 bases: TGCGCCAGCAGGGGGAGGACTAGCGGGGGTTACAATGAGCAGTTCTTC. Amino acids: CASRGRTSGGYNEQFF.